What follows is one TCR beta chain and its context. Its specificity is not known. In the PCR, 60 Vbeta and 13 Jbeta primers were used. Method: immunoSEQ multiplex PCR; TCRdb's copy keeps in-frame clones and lacks some. The table counts about 90,000 clones; about 3.4% lies in the top ten. Unmatched junction bases numbered 10, after V lost 7 bases and J lost 6 bases. The CDR3 is 15 residues long. Per the germline V gene, CDR1 is MNHNY and CDR2 is SVGAGI (reference sequence). This record comes from a study of cytomegalovirus exposure and HLA in healthy donors. Study conclusions and caveats: Information on immune exposure was restricted to one variable (CMV serostatus).

The donors (healthy individuals) were bone marrow donors. Sequencing was carried out using PBMCs. This clonotype originated in a woman aged 30 to 39 in good health and CMV-seronegative. V and J are TRBV6-6 and TRBJ2-7, with TRBD2 matching over 12 bases. The chain's CDR3 is CASTSLAGGRSEQYF. The CDR3 DNA is TGTGCCAGCACCTCCCTAGCGGGGGGGCGCAGCGAGCAGTACTTC.